This T cell receptor (beta chain) was obtained from a study of long-term antiretroviral therapy in people with HIV. As for the study in general: The oldest samples precede the 2015 immediate-ART recommendation by about a decade. Findings and caveats of the study: The study collected blood between about 2003 and 2017, possibly under older ART regimens.

No donor had fewer than one pre-ART PBMC sample or fewer than two post-ART PBMC samples. This clone was seen only a few times. What it binds is not known. An immunoSEQ assay, version v3.0, was performed at survey level. The repertoire was sequenced with immunoSEQ multiplex PCR; TCRdb's copy has only in-frame clones and lacks some. Here the sample spans 30,000 or so clones, about four fifths being singletons. This CDR3 spans 12 amino acids. Germline assignment: CDR1 SGHVS and CDR2 FQNEAQ. V lost 5 bases, J lost 5 bases, and 7 bases lay in between. The chain has TRBV7-8 and TRBJ1-5; D is unresolved. This TCR was recovered from a man between 18 and 29 years old with HIV. This sample comprised unsorted PBMCs, obtained 0.4 years after starting antiretroviral therapy. The CDR3 bases are TGTGCCAGCAGCCCGGGTGATCAGCCCCAGCATTTT. Residues: CASSPGDQPQHF.